The clone carrying this T cell receptor beta chain has a handful of counts. The same CDR3 is also encoded by other DNA sequences in this sample. Assay used: immunoSEQ multiplex PCR; TCRdb lists only in-frame clones, some missing. Of 150,000 to 200,000 clones listed, approximately 83% are singletons. In Seattle, patients joined the study during active infection and were tracked longitudinally. This sample is drawn from a study of blood T cell repertoires in COVID-19. The CDR3 extends over 13 amino acids. In germline, CDR1 is SGHAT, CDR2 FQNNGV. V was pared by 3 bases and J by 4 bases, with 10 bases between.

This receptor was taken from a woman between 40 and 50 years old with COVID-19, enrolled during active disease. The V and J genes are TRBV11-2 and TRBJ2-7; D may be TRBD2 (6 bases). The sequenced material came from peripheral blood. The CDR3 coding sequence is TGTGCCAGCAGCTTGATTGCGGGATACGAGCAGTACTTC. Translated: CASSLIAGYEQYF.